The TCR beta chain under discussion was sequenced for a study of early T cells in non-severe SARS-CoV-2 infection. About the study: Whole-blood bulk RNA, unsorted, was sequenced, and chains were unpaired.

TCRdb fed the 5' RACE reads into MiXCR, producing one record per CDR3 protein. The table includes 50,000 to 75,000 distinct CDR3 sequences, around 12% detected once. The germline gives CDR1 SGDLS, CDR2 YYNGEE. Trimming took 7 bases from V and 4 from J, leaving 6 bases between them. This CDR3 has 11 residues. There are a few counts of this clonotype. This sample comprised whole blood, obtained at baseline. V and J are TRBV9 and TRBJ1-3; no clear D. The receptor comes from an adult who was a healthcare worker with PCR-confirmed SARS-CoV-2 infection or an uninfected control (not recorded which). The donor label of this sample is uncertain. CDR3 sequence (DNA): TGTGCCAGCTCGCCCGGAAACACCATATATTTT. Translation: CASSPGNTIYF.